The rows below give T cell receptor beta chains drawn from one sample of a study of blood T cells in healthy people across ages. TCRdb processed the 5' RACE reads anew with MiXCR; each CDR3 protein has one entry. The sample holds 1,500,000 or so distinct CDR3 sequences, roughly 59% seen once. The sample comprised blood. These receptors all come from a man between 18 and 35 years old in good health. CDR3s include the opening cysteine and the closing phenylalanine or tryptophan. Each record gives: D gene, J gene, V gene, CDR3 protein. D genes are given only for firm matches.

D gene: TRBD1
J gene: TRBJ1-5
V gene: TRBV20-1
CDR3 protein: CSARVRGQTSNQPQHF

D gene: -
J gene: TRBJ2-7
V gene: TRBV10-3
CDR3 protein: CAISGHRGSSYEQYF

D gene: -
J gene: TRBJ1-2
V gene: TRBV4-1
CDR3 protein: CASSQETTAGGGYTF

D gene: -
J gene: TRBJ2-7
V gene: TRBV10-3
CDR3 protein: CAISESGGTEQYF

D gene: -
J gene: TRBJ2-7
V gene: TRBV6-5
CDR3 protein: CASRVWRDSSYEQYF

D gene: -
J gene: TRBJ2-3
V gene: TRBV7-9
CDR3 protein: CASSPRPRLAISTDTQYF

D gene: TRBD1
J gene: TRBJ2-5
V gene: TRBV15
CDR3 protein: CATSGQGLYEQYF

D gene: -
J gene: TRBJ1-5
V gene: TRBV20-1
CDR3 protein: CSARETIGGKKPQHF

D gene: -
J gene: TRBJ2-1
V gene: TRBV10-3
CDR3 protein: CATTTGPTYNEQFF

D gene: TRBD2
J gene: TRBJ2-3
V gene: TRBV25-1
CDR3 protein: CASSEYEGLAGHTDTQYF

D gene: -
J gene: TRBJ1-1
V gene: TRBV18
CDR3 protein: CASSPGRSNTEAFF